The rows below give T cell receptor beta chains drawn from one sample of a study of blood T cells in healthy people across ages. One entry per CDR3 protein results from TCRdb running MiXCR on the 5' RACE reads. The profile covers about 640,000 distinct CDR3 sequences, with over 40% appearing a single time and approximately 29% taken by the ten largest. Sequences were obtained from blood. These TCRs come from a man older than 75 in good health. Both conserved end residues are part of each CDR3. The D gene is left open where the match is weak. Size is stated for part of the rows, as once, few or many counts, or as a class when the clone is expanded.

>TRBJ1-5|.|TRBV6-5|15|.
CASSYSFKSNQPQHF
TGTGCCAGCAGTTACTCTTTCAAGAGCAATCAGCCCCAGCATTTT
>TRBJ2-5|.|TRBV7-6|14|.
CASSLTGEEETQYF
TGTGCCAGCAGCCTTACAGGGGAGGAGGAGACCCAGTACTTC
>TRBJ2-6|once|TRBV14|17|.
CASSQVLRASGANVLTF
TGTGCCAGCAGCCAAGTTTTAAGGGCATCGGGGGCCAACGTCCTGACTTTC
>TRBJ1-3|.|TRBV6-5|16|TRBD1
CASSYSSGLQGRAIYF
TGTGCCAGCAGTTACTCCTCTGGTTTACAGGGGAGAGCCATATATTTT
>TRBJ2-7|.|TRBV29-1|13|.
CSVGTPELYEQYF
TGCAGCGTCGGGACTCCAGAGTTATACGAGCAGTACTTC
>TRBJ2-1|once|TRBV20-1|14|TRBD1
CSASVGTGYNEQFF
TGCAGTGCTAGTGTCGGGACAGGCTACAATGAGCAGTTCTTC
>TRBJ2-1|few|TRBV20-1|15|TRBD2
CSARALAGGPREQFF
TGCAGTGCTAGGGCGCTAGCGGGAGGGCCCAGGGAGCAGTTCTTC
>TRBJ2-5|few|TRBV12-3/TRBV12-4|15|TRBD1
CASSLGTGDMGEQYF
TGTGCCAGCAGTCTAGGGACAGGCGATATGGGGGAGCAGTACTTC
>TRBJ2-3|.|TRBV20-1|14|TRBD2
CSATTSVVMGTQYF
TGCAGTGCTACCACTAGCGTAGTCATGGGTACGCAGTATTTT
>TRBJ1-1|.|TRBV6-2/TRBV6-3|14|.
CASSDAEGYTEAFF
TGTGCCAGCAGTGATGCCGAGGGCTACACTGAAGCTTTCTTT
>TRBJ1-1|.|TRBV28|12|TRBD1
CASYRGNTEAFF
TGTGCCAGTTACAGGGGGAACACTGAAGCTTTCTTT
>TRBJ2-3|few|TRBV12-3/TRBV12-4|15|.
CASSFDLTSTDTQYF
TGTGCCAGCAGTTTTGACCTAACTAGCACAGATACGCAGTATTTT
>TRBJ1-2|.|TRBV6-6|14|TRBD1
CASSYGQGAGGYTF
TGTGCCAGCAGTTACGGACAGGGGGCGGGAGGCTACACCTTC
>TRBJ1-2|.|TRBV6-2/TRBV6-3|15|.
CASTGIGRMRYGYTF
TGTGCCAGCACCGGAATCGGGAGGATGCGCTATGGCTACACCTTC
>TRBJ2-3|.|TRBV20-1|15|.
CSARGANTPTDTQYF
TGCAGTGCTAGAGGAGCGAACACCCCCACAGATACGCAGTATTTT
>TRBJ1-2|.|TRBV18|15|TRBD1
CASSPPTGVNYGYTF
TGTGCCAGCTCACCCCCGACAGGGGTTAACTATGGCTACACCTTC
>TRBJ2-7|few|TRBV20-1|14|TRBD1
CSVRGDRGPHEQYF
TGCAGTGTTCGGGGGGACAGGGGGCCCCACGAGCAGTACTTC
>TRBJ2-4|.|TRBV10-2|12|.
CASLNGQETQYF
TGCGCCAGCCTGAATGGTCAAGAGACTCAGTACTTC
>TRBJ2-7|.|TRBV28|15|TRBD2
CASRGGHLSYNEQYF
TGTGCCAGCCGGGGGGGCCATCTCTCCTACAATGAGCAGTACTTC
>TRBJ1-4|few|TRBV4-3|14|.
CASSQLGTNEKLFF
TGCGCCAGCAGCCAATTGGGAACTAATGAAAAACTGTTTTTT
>TRBJ2-7|.|TRBV7-8|18|.
CASSATGGGRSSYNEQYF
TGTGCCAGCAGCGCTACTGGGGGGGGCCGTAGCTCCTACAATGAGCAGTACTTC
>TRBJ2-7|.|TRBV3-1|12|.
CASSRAHYEQYF
TGTGCCAGCAGTCGGGCACATTACGAGCAGTACTTC
>TRBJ2-7|few|TRBV5-1|15|.
CASSLNWDNSYEQYF
TGCGCCAGCAGCTTGAACTGGGACAACTCCTACGAGCAGTACTTC
>TRBJ2-7|few|TRBV12-3/TRBV12-4|13|.
CASSEEGPYEQYF
TGTGCCAGCAGCGAGGAGGGCCCCTACGAGCAGTACTTC
>TRBJ1-4|.|TRBV20-1|13|TRBD1
CSAAGTGGEKLFF
TGCAGTGCCGCGGGGACAGGGGGGGAAAAACTGTTTTTT
>TRBJ2-3|few|TRBV20-1|15|TRBD1
CSAGHRDRLTDTQYF
TGCAGTGCTGGCCACCGGGACAGGTTGACAGATACGCAGTATTTT
>TRBJ2-7|.|TRBV6-2/TRBV6-3|15|TRBD2
CASSYLLAGVAEQYF
TGTGCCAGCAGTTATCTCCTAGCGGGAGTCGCCGAGCAGTACTTC
>TRBJ2-1|.|TRBV4-1|15|TRBD2
CASSLLAAPGNEQFF
TGCGCCAGCAGTTTACTAGCGGCCCCTGGCAATGAGCAGTTCTTC
>TRBJ2-6|many|TRBV29-1|16|.
CSVSRTAGSGANVLTF
TGCAGCGTTTCCCGGACGGCTGGCTCTGGGGCCAACGTCCTGACTTTC
>TRBJ1-3|many|TRBV20-1|15|.
CSASPPGVSGNTIYF
TGCAGTGCTAGTCCCCCCGGGGTCTCTGGAAACACCATATATTTT
>TRBJ1-4|few|TRBV6-1|15|.
CASRAPGATNEKLFF
TGTGCCAGCAGGGCCCCAGGGGCAACTAATGAAAAACTGTTTTTT
>TRBJ2-1|few|TRBV5-4|16|.
CASSLPGPSSYNEQFF
TGTGCCAGCAGCTTGCCTGGCCCGAGCTCCTACAATGAGCAGTTCTTC
>TRBJ2-4|many|TRBV27|20|TRBD2
CASSNRLGLAGPGRENIQYF
TGTGCCAGCAGCAACCGACTGGGACTAGCGGGGCCAGGGCGGGAAAACATTCAGTACTTC
>TRBJ2-5|.|TRBV20-1|14|.
CSATQIAVENEQYF
TGCAGTGCTACGCAGATTGCGGTTGAAAATGAGCAGTACTTC
>TRBJ1-1|few|TRBV20-1|14|TRBD1
CSADDRGGYTEAFF
TGCAGTGCTGATGACAGGGGAGGATACACTGAAGCTTTCTTT
>TRBJ1-2|few|TRBV27|13|TRBD1
CASSQRTGGGYTF
TGTGCCAGCAGTCAACGGACAGGAGGCGGCTACACCTTC
>TRBJ2-1|.|TRBV4-3|14|.
CASSQQDRYNEQFF
TGCGCCAGCAGCCAGCAAGACAGATACAATGAGCAGTTCTTC
>TRBJ1-1|few|TRBV3-1|14|.
CASSRRLLNTEAFF
TGTGCCAGCAGCCGAAGGCTCCTGAACACTGAAGCTTTCTTT
>TRBJ1-2|.|TRBV10-3|15|TRBD1
CAISSPGTGSYGCTF
TGTGCCATCAGCAGTCCCGGGACAGGGTCCTATGGCTGCACCTTC
>TRBJ2-7|many|TRBV19|13|.
CASSNRVGYEQYF
TGTGCCAGTAGCAACAGGGTAGGTTACGAGCAGTACTTC
>TRBJ1-5|.|TRBV12-3/TRBV12-4|14|.
CASSLAGAAKPQHF
TGTGCCAGCAGTTTAGCCGGCGCAGCGAAGCCCCAGCATTTT
>TRBJ1-2|many|TRBV5-5|14|TRBD1
CASSLRDRNYGYTF
TGTGCCAGCAGCCTACGGGACAGAAACTATGGCTACACCTTC
>TRBJ2-4|.|TRBV6-2/TRBV6-3|13|.
CASSGTSKNIQYF
TGTGCCAGCAGCGGGACATCCAAAAACATTCAGTACTTC
>TRBJ2-7|few|TRBV25-1|13|.
CASAQGMPYEQYF
TGTGCCAGCGCCCAAGGGATGCCCTACGAGCAGTACTTC
>TRBJ2-3|.|TRBV7-2|16|.
CASSLDATGPTDTQYF
TGTGCCAGCAGCTTAGACGCCACTGGCCCCACAGATACGCAGTATTTT
>TRBJ1-5|.|TRBV3-1|14|.
CASSLRRDNQPQHF
TGTGCCAGCAGCCTCCGGAGGGACAATCAGCCCCAGCATTTT
>TRBJ1-2|.|TRBV29-1|15|.
CSVETRGAEGYGYTF
TGCAGCGTTGAGACTCGGGGGGCAGAAGGCTATGGCTACACCTTC
>TRBJ2-1|.|TRBV5-1|14|TRBD2
CASSLLAGGDEQFF
TGCGCCAGCAGCCTACTAGCGGGGGGGGATGAGCAGTTCTTC
>TRBJ2-5|.|TRBV11-2|12|.
CASSPDKETQYF
TGTGCCAGCAGCCCCGACAAGGAGACCCAGTACTTC
>TRBJ2-3|many|TRBV15|16|TRBD1
CATSGYGTGVADTQYF
TGTGCCACCAGCGGATACGGGACAGGTGTTGCAGATACGCAGTATTTT
>TRBJ2-1|few|TRBV5-1|21|.
CASSQLLLRGTYRSSNHEQFF
TGCGCCAGCAGCCAACTCTTACTACGAGGGACATACAGGTCGTCGAACCATGAGCAGTTCTTC
>TRBJ2-3|.|TRBV7-2|17|TRBD2
CASSLVTSGGGADTQYF
TGTGCCAGCAGCTTAGTCACTAGCGGGGGGGGTGCAGATACGCAGTATTTT
>TRBJ1-5|.|TRBV28|15|.
CASSLGGGDNQPQHF
TGTGCCAGCAGCCTCGGAGGGGGGGACAATCAGCCCCAGCATTTT
>TRBJ1-2|few|TRBV28|13|.
CASSPSNTYGYTF
TGTGCCAGCAGTCCCTCTAACACCTATGGCTACACCTTC
>TRBJ2-3|many|TRBV29-1|16|.
CSVEDPSPGGTDTQYF
TGCAGCGTTGAAGATCCGTCCCCGGGAGGCACAGATACGCAGTATTTT
>TRBJ1-2|.|TRBV5-1|15|.
CASSPWAEGSYGYTF
TGCGCCAGCAGCCCATGGGCGGAGGGATCCTATGGCTACACCTTC